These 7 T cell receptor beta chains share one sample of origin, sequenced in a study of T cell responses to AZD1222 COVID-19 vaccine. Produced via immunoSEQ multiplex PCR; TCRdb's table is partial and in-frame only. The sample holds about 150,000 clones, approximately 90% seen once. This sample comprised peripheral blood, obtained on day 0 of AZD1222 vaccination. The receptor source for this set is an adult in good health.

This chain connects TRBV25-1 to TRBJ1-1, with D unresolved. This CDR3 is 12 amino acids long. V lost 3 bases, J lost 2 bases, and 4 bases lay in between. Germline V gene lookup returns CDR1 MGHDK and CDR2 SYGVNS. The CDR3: CASSDLNTEAFF. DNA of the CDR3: TGTGCCAGCAGTGACCTCAACACTGAAGCTTTCTTT.

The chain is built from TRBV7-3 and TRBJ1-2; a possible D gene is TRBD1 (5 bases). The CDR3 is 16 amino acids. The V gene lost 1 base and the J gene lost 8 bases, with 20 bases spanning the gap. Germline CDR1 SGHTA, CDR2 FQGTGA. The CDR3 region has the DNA TGTGCCAGCAGCTTAAGTCCAGGGCGGGACTTCGAGGGCTACACCTTC. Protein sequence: CASSLSPGRDFEGYTF.

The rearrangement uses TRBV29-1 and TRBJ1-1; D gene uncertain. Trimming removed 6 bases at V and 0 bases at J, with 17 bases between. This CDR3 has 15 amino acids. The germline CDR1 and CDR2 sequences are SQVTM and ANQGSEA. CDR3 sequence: CSVIRPGRLNTEAFF. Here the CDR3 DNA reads TGCAGCGTCATTAGACCCGGGAGACTGAACACTGAAGCTTTCTTT.

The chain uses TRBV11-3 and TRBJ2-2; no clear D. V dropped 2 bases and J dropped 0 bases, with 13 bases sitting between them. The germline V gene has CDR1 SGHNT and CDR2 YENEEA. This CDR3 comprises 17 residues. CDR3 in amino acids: CASSLFSPGANTGELFF. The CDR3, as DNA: TGTGCCAGCAGCTTATTCTCCCCTGGGGCGAACACCGGGGAGCTGTTTTTT.

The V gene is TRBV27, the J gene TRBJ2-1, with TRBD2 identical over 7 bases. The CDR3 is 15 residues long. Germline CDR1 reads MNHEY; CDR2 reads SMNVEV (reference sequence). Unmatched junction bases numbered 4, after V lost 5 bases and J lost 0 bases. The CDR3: CASSPLADSYNEQFF. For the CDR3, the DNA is TGTGCCAGCAGTCCCCTAGCGGACTCCTACAATGAGCAGTTCTTC.

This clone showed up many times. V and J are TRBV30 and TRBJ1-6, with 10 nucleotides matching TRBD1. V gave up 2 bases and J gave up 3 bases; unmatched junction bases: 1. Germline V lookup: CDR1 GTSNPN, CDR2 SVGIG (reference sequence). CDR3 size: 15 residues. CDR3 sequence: CAWSRDRGYNSPLHF. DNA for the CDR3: TGTGCCTGGAGTAGGGACAGGGGCTATAATTCACCCCTCCACTTT.

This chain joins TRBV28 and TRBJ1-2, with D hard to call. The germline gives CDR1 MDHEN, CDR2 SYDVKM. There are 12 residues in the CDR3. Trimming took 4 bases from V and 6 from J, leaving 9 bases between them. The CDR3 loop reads CASSSPRDGYTF. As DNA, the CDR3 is TGTGCCAGCAGTTCCCCTCGCGATGGCTACACCTTC.